Included here is one T cell receptor beta chain sequence, with context. The antigen this receptor binds is unknown. Base-call qualities are not available, and no considerably larger clone is one nucleotide away. The meaning of the sample's treatment or condition label: allogeneic hematopoietic cell transplantation with graft depleted of TCRalphabeta T cells and CD19 B cells. The children who served as transplant recipients had been given grafts of TCRalphabeta/CD19-depleted allogeneic hematopoietic cells. Receptor libraries were prepared by PCR. Sequencing relied on an Illumina HiSeq 2500. To normalize quantification of the TCRbeta repertoire, the TCR libraries were built with molecular barcoding that relied on unique molecular identifiers. TCRdb ran its own pipeline on the public reads, namely fastp trimming at Q25 and MiXCR clone calling, and kept in-frame beta chains. Merged by CDR3 protein, the rows form single entries marked with the most common genes and DNA. This sample has 400,000 to 450,000 distinct CDR3 sequences in its table, and around two fifths of those were observed once. The ten largest clones add up to 27% of the sample.

The data originate from a study of T-cell reconstitution after alpha-beta-depleted transplantation in children (dated by TCRdb to the mid-2010s). Broadly, across the study: The study quantitatively tracked T-cell immune reconstitution after TCRalphabeta/CD19-depleted allogeneic hematopoietic cell transplantation in children using TCR repertoire profiling.

The full study reports these points: About two months after transplant, the apparently early recovery of alphabetaT-cell counts reportedly depended on just several hundred clones that had expanded rapidly and came from non-depleted graft cells. The high TCRbeta diversity at day 60 in some patients was ascribed to recipient T cells and intrathymic progenitors that had survived conditioning. Over subsequent months, a decline in hyperexpanded clone frequencies was noted, and after one year, T-cell counts and TCRbeta diversity were mostly ascribed to newly produced T cells.

The sequence was collected from a girl aged 2-10 years with aplastic anemia, due to receive a stem cell transplant. Sequenced here: PBMCs, sampled before TCRalphabeta/CD19-depleted stem cell transplant.

The CDR3 loop reads CASSQATWDRLYF. The nucleotides are TGTGCCAGCAGCCAAGCAACCTGGGACAGGCTTTACTTC. In this chain, TRBV14 is recombined with TRBJ2-7; a stretch of 8 junction bases matches TRBD1. At the junction V is shortened by 1 base and J by 13 bases; bases outside the gene matches: 9. Sequences SGHDN (CDR1) and FVKESK (CDR2) are obtained from the germline V gene. Reading from cysteine to phenylalanine, the CDR3 counts 13 amino acids. The entry retains the CDR3 DNA only, 39 bases that are in frame from base 1.